This TCR beta chain derives from a study of blood T cell repertoires in COVID-19. From germline, CDR1 is SGHVT and CDR2 SQSDAQ. V lost 3 bases to trimming and J lost 6 bases, with 20 bases between them. The CDR3 is 16 amino acids. Assay used: immunoSEQ multiplex PCR; TCRdb lists only in-frame clones, some missing. The sample has roughly 170,000 clones; roughly 81% are singletons. A remark on this clone: The sample holds other DNA sequences that translate to the same CDR3.

The chain recombines TRBV7-4 with TRBJ1-1, with D perhaps matching TRBD1 (6 bases). This TCR came from a man aged 40-55 years who had recovered from COVID-19. Sequenced material: peripheral blood. The CDR3 DNA reads as TGTGCCAGCAGCTTTTTTGGTCGGGGGGGCTGCTCTGAAGCTTTCTTT. Its translation is CASSFFGRGGCSEAFF. The full variable domain, in which reference TRBV7-4 and TRBJ1-1 provide the parts outside the CDR3, is GAGVSQSPRYKVAKRGRDVALRCDSISGHVTLYWYRQTLGQGSEVLTYSQSDAQRDKSGRPSGRFSAERPERSVSTLKIQRTEQGDSAVYLCASSFFGRGGCSEAFFGQGTRLTVV.